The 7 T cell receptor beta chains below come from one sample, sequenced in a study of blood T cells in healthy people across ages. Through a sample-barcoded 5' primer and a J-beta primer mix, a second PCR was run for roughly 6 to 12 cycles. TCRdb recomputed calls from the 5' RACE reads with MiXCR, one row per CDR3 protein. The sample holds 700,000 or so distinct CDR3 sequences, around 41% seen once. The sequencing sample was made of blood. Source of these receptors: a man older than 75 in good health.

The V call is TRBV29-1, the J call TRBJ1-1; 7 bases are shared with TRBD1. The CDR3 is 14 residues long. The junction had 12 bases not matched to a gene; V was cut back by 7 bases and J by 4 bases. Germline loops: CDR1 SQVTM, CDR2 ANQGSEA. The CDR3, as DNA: TGCAGCGCCGACCCCTCCAGGGGGATCACTGAAGCTTTCTTT. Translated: CSADPSRGITEAFF.

This chain's CDR3 is CASSLAGNWLDTQYF. CDR3 sequence (DNA): TGTGCCAGCTCCTTAGCGGGGAATTGGCTAGATACGCAGTATTTT. The V and J genes are TRBV6-5 and TRBJ2-3, with 8 bases aligning to TRBD2. Germline CDR1 is MNHEY and CDR2 is SVGAGI. This CDR3 has 15 residues. The V and J ends lost 8 bases and 5 bases, in that order; junction bases with no gene match: 12.

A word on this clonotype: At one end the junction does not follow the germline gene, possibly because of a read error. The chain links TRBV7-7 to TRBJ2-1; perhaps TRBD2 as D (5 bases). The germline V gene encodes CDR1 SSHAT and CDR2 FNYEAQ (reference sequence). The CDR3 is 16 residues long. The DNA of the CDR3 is TGTGCTAGCAGCTCTGGGGTCGGAGGTTCGGGCAATGAGCAGTTCTTC. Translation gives CASSSGVGGSGNEQFF.

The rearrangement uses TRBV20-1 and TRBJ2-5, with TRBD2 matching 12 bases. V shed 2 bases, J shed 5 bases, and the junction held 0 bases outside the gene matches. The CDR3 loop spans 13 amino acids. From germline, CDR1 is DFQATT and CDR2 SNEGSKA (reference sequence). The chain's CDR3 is CSARTSGRETQYF. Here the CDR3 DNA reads TGCAGTGCTAGAACTAGCGGGAGGGAGACCCAGTACTTC.

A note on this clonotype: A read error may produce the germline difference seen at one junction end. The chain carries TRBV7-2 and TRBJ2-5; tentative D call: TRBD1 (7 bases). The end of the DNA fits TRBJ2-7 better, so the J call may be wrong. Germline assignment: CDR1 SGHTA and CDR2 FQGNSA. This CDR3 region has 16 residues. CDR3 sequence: CVSSLEVAQGGYEQYF. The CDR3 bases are TGTGTCAGCAGCTTAGAGGTAGCGCAGGGGGGCTACGAGCAGTACTTC.

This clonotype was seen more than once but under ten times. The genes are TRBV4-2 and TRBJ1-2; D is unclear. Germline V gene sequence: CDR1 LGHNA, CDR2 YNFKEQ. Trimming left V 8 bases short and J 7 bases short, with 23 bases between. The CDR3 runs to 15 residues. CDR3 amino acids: CASEEEAGRPRGYTF. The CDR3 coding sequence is TGTGCCAGCGAAGAAGAGGCTGGCCGCCCTCGTGGCTACACCTTC.

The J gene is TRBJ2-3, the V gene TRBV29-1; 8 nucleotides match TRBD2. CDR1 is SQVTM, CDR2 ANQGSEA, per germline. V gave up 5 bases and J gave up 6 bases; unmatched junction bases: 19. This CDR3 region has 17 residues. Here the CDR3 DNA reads TGCAGCGTTAACTACGAGGTGACTAGCGAGGGTCGTGATACGCAGTATTTT. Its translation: CSVNYEVTSEGRDTQYF.